The 26 T cell receptor beta chains below were found in one sample sequenced in a study of T cell changes during pregnancy in multiple sclerosis. The method was immunoSEQ multiplex PCR; TCRdb's version includes in-frame clones alone and lacks a portion of them. Among fewer than 70,000 clones listed, approximately 91% were seen once. The sample consisted of peripheral blood, taken in the third trimester of pregnancy. These receptors all come from a female donor with multiple sclerosis, enrolled in a pregnancy study.

J is TRBJ2-5 and V is TRBV5-1, with 9 bases matching TRBD1. Trimming cost V 4 bases and J 3 bases; bases outside gene matches: 7. CDR3 length: 15 residues. Germline-derived CDR1 and CDR2 are SGHRS and YFSETQ. The CDR3 region has the DNA TGCGCCAGCAGCACATCCGGGACAGGGAAAGAGACCCAGTACTTC. It codes for CASSTSGTGKETQYF.

A few counts support this clone. The chain couples TRBV19 to TRBJ1-4, with D possibly matching TRBD1 (5 bases). Germline-derived CDR1 and CDR2 are LNHDA and SQIVND (reference sequence). Trimming removed 4 bases from V and 0 bases from J, with 9 bases in between. This CDR3 has 15 amino acids. CDR3 protein: CASSTTTATNEKLFF. The CDR3 DNA sequence: TGTGCCAGTAGTACGACGACAGCAACTAATGAAAAACTGTTTTTT.

The chain links TRBV19 to TRBJ1-6; D might be TRBD1 (5 bases). This CDR3 is built from 14 residues. The V end lost 4 bases, the J end lost 9 bases, and 13 bases lay between the germline ends. Germline CDR1 reads LNHDA; CDR2 reads SQIVND (reference sequence). The CDR3 nucleotides read TGTGCCAGTAGTACGGGACTTCTAGGTTCACCCCTCCACTTT. Its translation is CASSTGLLGSPLHF.

The chain couples TRBV23-1 to TRBJ2-7; D is unclear. TRBV23-1 is known as an ORF, though its function is uncertain. Trimming took 2 bases from V and 3 from J, leaving 11 bases between them. The CDR3 sequence is 14 residues long. The CDR3 sequence is CASSQTMSIYEQYF. The CDR3 nucleotides are TGCGCCAGCAGTCAAACCATGAGTATCTACGAGCAGTACTTC.

The gene calls are TRBV29-1 and TRBJ2-2; 13 bases agree with TRBD2. The CDR3 extends over 15 amino acids. The germline gives CDR1 SQVTM, CDR2 ANQGSEA. J was trimmed by 4 bases and V by 4 bases; bases with no gene match: 3. As DNA, the CDR3 is TGCAGCGTTGGACTAGCGGGGGGACCCACCGGGGAGCTGTTTTTT. It translates to CSVGLAGGPTGELFF.

The V gene is TRBV5-1, the J gene TRBJ2-2; TRBD2 matches 7 bases. This CDR3 region has 15 residues. Germline loops: CDR1 SGHRS, CDR2 YFSETQ. Germline trimming cut 4 bases from V and 3 bases from J; bases unmatched to any gene: 6. This CDR3 is CASSVLAADTGELFF. DNA for the CDR3: TGCGCCAGCAGCGTTCTAGCGGCGGACACCGGGGAGCTGTTTTTT.

This chain joins TRBV5-4 and TRBJ2-2; weak D call: TRBD2 (6 bases). The CDR3 length is 15 residues. Trimming shortened V by 4 bases and J by 7 bases, and 17 bases separated the two germline ends. The germline gives CDR1 SGHNT, CDR2 YYREEE (reference sequence). CDR3: CASSPRRAEGGELFF. For the CDR3, the DNA is TGTGCCAGCAGCCCCCGAAGGGCGGAGGGCGGGGAGCTGTTTTTT.

The chain combines TRBV11-2 with TRBJ2-7; possibly TRBD1 for D (5 bases). The CDR3 runs 13 residues. Germline V CDR1 and CDR2: SGHAT, FQNNGV. V was shortened by 3 bases and J by 1 base, with 7 bases between the two germline ends. The DNA of the CDR3 is TGTGCCAGCAGCTTCAGGGCTTCCTACGAGCAGTACTTC. As protein: CASSFRASYEQYF.

V gene TRBV10-3 combines with J gene TRBJ1-6, with 8 bases that match TRBD1. The CDR3 totals 14 residues. Trimming cost V 6 bases and J 7 bases; bases outside gene matches: 5. Germline CDR1 and CDR2: ENHRY and SYGVKD. The CDR3 region has the DNA TGTGCCATCAGATTGGACAGGGAGAATTCACCCCTCCACTTT. It yields the protein CAIRLDRENSPLHF.

In regard to this clone: Other DNA sequences in the sample encode the same CDR3. This chain joins TRBV29-1 and TRBJ2-7; 11 positions agree with TRBD1. J was trimmed by 3 bases and V by 4 bases; bases with no gene match: 5. Germline loops: CDR1 SQVTM, CDR2 ANQGSEA. CDR3 size: 14 residues. CDR3 DNA: TGCAGCGTTGGTACCGGGACAGGGGGCTACGAGCAGTACTTC. This encodes CSVGTGTGGYEQYF.

The chain uses TRBV2 and TRBJ2-2; 8 nucleotides align to TRBD1. This CDR3 comprises 14 residues. V was pared by 6 bases and J by 0 bases, with 0 bases of the junction left unmatched. CDR1 is SNHLY, CDR2 FYNNEI, per germline. The CDR3 protein is CASRGQANTGELFF. CDR3 sequence (DNA): TGTGCCAGCAGGGGACAGGCGAACACCGGGGAGCTGTTTTTT.

The V call is TRBV4-2, the J call TRBJ2-1; 8 bases fit TRBD2. Germline V lookup: CDR1 LGHNA, CDR2 YNFKEQ. The CDR3 extends over 15 amino acids. After removal of 2 bases from V and 3 bases from J, the junction contained 3 bases not matched to a gene. The DNA for the CDR3 is TGTGCCAGCAGCCAACTGGCGGGGGGCTACAATGAGCAGTTCTTC. This gives the protein CASSQLAGGYNEQFF.

This chain uses TRBV7-6 with TRBJ2-7, with 8 bases matching TRBD1. Germline loops: CDR1 SGHVS, CDR2 FNYEAQ. This CDR3 region has 16 residues. V lost 1 base and J lost 3; bases outside the gene matches: 8. The CDR3 protein is CASSLVPPGQGYEQYF. DNA for the CDR3: TGTGCCAGCAGCTTAGTGCCCCCCGGACAGGGCTACGAGCAGTACTTC.

The chain uses TRBV5-6 and TRBJ1-2; 7 nucleotides line up with TRBD1. With V trimmed by 6 bases and J by 8 bases, 19 bases remained unmatched. Germline V gene lookup returns CDR1 SGHDT and CDR2 YYEEEE. The CDR3 runs 16 residues. CDR3 protein: CASNERTGFVLWGYTF. The CDR3 DNA sequence: TGTGCCAGCAACGAACGGACAGGCTTCGTCTTATGGGGCTACACCTTC.

This clone showed up just once. V usage is TRBV5-1 and J usage is TRBJ2-7, with D possibly TRBD2 on 6 matching bases. Trimming pared 3 bases from V and 3 bases from J, leaving 13 bases between. The CDR3 extends over 14 amino acids. CDR1 is SGHRS, CDR2 YFSETQ, per germline. CDR3 loop: CASSYRDSYYEQYF. CDR3 in DNA: TGCGCCAGCAGCTACCGGGACTCCTACTACGAGCAGTACTTC.

J is TRBJ1-2 and V is TRBV4-3; D perhaps matches TRBD1 (5 bases). The CDR3 spans 17 residues. Germline CDR1 is LGHNA and CDR2 is YSLEER. Trimming shortened V by 0 bases and J by 0 bases, and 14 bases separated the two germline ends. The CDR3 reads CASSQELDSSTNYGYTF. CDR3 nucleotides: TGCGCCAGCAGCCAAGAGTTAGACAGCTCGACTAACTATGGCTACACCTTC.

The chain links TRBV7-9 to TRBJ2-2, with D maybe TRBD2 (5 bases). Germline CDR1 and CDR2: SEHNR and FQNEAQ (reference sequence). Trimming took 4 bases from V and 1 from J, leaving 10 bases between them. There are 15 residues in the CDR3. Written as DNA, the CDR3 is TGTGCCAGCAGCTCACCTAGCAGGAACACCGGGGAGCTGTTTTTT. Its translation: CASSSPSRNTGELFF.

The chain joins TRBV5-6 to TRBJ2-7, with D possibly being TRBD2 (6 bases). Germline V gene lookup returns CDR1 SGHDT and CDR2 YYEEEE. Trimming took 6 bases from V and 3 from J, leaving 22 bases between them. There are 16 residues in the CDR3. The CDR3 here is CASKQWGDLVNYEQYF. The DNA for the CDR3 is TGTGCCAGCAAGCAATGGGGGGACTTAGTGAACTACGAGCAGTACTTC.

The rearrangement uses TRBV7-9 and TRBJ2-2, with D possibly TRBD1 on 5 matching bases. The CDR3 has 15 residues. V lost 4 bases and J lost 1, with 10 bases in between. The germline V gene has CDR1 SEHNR and CDR2 FQNEAQ (reference sequence). CDR3 in amino acids: CASSSYRQNTGELFF. As DNA, the CDR3 is TGTGCCAGCAGCTCCTACAGGCAGAACACCGGGGAGCTGTTTTTT.

This chain joins TRBV6-5 and TRBJ1-5; D possibly corresponds to TRBD1 (5 bases). Trimming took off 4 bases at V and 5 bases at J, with 18 bases between the two ends. Germline V gene sequence: CDR1 MNHEY, CDR2 SVGAGI. The CDR3 runs to 16 residues. CDR3: CASSSKSGHSYQPQHF. CDR3 DNA: TGTGCCAGCAGTTCCAAGTCCGGACACTCCTATCAGCCCCAGCATTTT.

The chain carries TRBV2 and TRBJ1-1; D call uncertain. Trimming cost V 6 bases and J 2 bases, with 19 bases left between them. This CDR3 region has 16 residues. The germline V gene has CDR1 SNHLY and CDR2 FYNNEI. CDR3 DNA sequence: TGTGCCAGCAGGTCCCCGGGGAGGGTTGGAAACACTGAAGCTTTCTTT. Translating it yields CASRSPGRVGNTEAFF. Variable domain in full (rest from reference TRBV2 and TRBJ1-1): EPEVTQTPSHQVTQMGQEVILRCVPISNHLYFYWYRQILGQKVEFLVSFYNNEISEKSEIFDDQFSVERPDGSNFTLKIRSTKLEDSAMYFCASRSPGRVGNTEAFFGQGTRLTVV.

The V and J genes are TRBV27 and TRBJ1-6; D is undetermined. The germline V gene has CDR1 MNHEY and CDR2 SMNVEV (reference sequence). CDR3 length: 15 residues. Deletions cut 3 bases from V and 9 bases from J, with 15 bases between. CDR3 protein: CASSLLPLGLSPLHF. Here the CDR3 DNA reads TGTGCCAGCAGTTTGTTGCCCCTTGGACTTTCACCCCTCCACTTT.

The sample holds one count of this clone. A junction boundary mismatches the germline segment, possibly from a read error. The V gene is TRBV7-7, the J gene TRBJ2-3; weak D call: TRBD2 (6 bases). CDR3 length: 15 amino acids. Germline CDR1 is SSHAT and CDR2 is FNYEAQ (reference sequence). This CDR3 is CASSLQGLRTDTQYF. As DNA, the CDR3 is TGTGCTAGCAGCCTGCAGGGACTCCGCACAGATACGCAGTATTTT.

This chain connects TRBV12-5 to TRBJ2-1; 13 nucleotides align to TRBD2. CDR1 is LGHNT and CDR2 is FRNRAP in the germline V gene. The CDR3 runs to 19 residues. Germline trimming cut 5 bases from V and 4 bases from J; bases unmatched to any gene: 14. The CDR3 reads CASGDIPDGLAGVYNEQFF. The CDR3 DNA sequence: TGTGCTAGTGGTGACATTCCCGATGGACTAGCGGGAGTATACAATGAGCAGTTCTTC.

This clone has a single count. The chain has TRBV18 and TRBJ2-5; tentative D call: TRBD1 (5 bases). This CDR3 has 14 amino acids. Deletions cut 3 bases from V and 4 bases from J, with 12 bases between. CDR1 is KGHSH and CDR2 is LQKENI in the germline V gene. The CDR3 nucleotides read TGTGCCAGCTCACCCCAGGGCCCGAGAGAGACCCAGTACTTC. It codes for CASSPQGPRETQYF. Full variable domain (missing parts from reference TRBV18 and TRBJ2-5): NAGVMQNPRHLVRRRGQEARLRCSPMKGHSHVYWYRQLPEEGLKFMVYLQKENIIDESGMPKERFSAEFPKEGPSILRIQQVVRGDSAAYFCASSPQGPRETQYFGPGTRLLVL.

The gene calls are TRBV4-1 and TRBJ2-1, with a possible D match to TRBD1 (6 bases). The V and J ends lost 1 base and 0 bases respectively, with 19 bases between them. CDR1 is MGHRA and CDR2 is YSYEKL in the germline V gene. CDR3 length: 19 amino acids. Written as DNA, the CDR3 is TGCGCCAGCAGCCAAGTTCGGAACAGGGTGCGGAGCTCCTACAATGAGCAGTTCTTC. This sequence encodes CASSQVRNRVRSSYNEQFF.